The present T cell receptor beta chain was sequenced within a study of cytomegalovirus exposure and HLA in healthy donors (dated by TCRdb to the late 2010s). As for the study more broadly: According to an earlier analysis of 587 of the donors, about 170 million T cells yielded 117 million unique TCR beta sequences and about 300 Gb of sequence data. Roughly 290 gigabases of sequencing data and around 85 million unique TCR sequences made up an early release that covered 500 to 700 HLA-typed donors. Among the approximately 400 genotyped donors, about 83% belonged to the genetic ancestry cluster associated with self-reported Caucasian donors. The study was designed to test whether signatures of past pathogen exposure could be identified by cataloging public T cell receptors. The study used immunosequencing to profile the T cell repertoires of 670 or so subjects and linked those repertoires to cytomegalovirus serostatus. A separate validation cohort of 90 to 150 different subjects was used in addition to the 666-subject first cohort. The study combined high-throughput TCR immunosequencing, statistical association of individual TCRs with disease status, and machine learning to predict cytomegalovirus infection status. In a later analysis, previously published TCR beta repertoires from more than 500 donors were re-analyzed and high-resolution HLA genotyping was added so that TCR occurrence patterns could be studied. Rather than drawing on any new phenotypic data, the later analysis identified candidate immune exposures from TCR beta sequences and the way those sequences occurred across donors. In an earlier analysis of 587 of the donors, high-throughput TCR beta sequencing was used to judge whether each TCR beta V gene segment behaved as functional or pseudogenic. Donor age, sex, ethnicity and CMV serostatus were compiled together with the repertoire data. In a later genetic analysis, genome-wide SNP genotypes for 398 of the 666 donors were used, and that subset was treated as a discovery cohort. All discovery cohort repertoires had been generated on a single sequencing platform. HLA typing included class I and class II loci at four-digit resolution. Typing coverage differed by locus: A, B, C, DRB1 and DQB1 were typed in roughly 620-640 donors, DQA1 in 522, DPA1 in 600 to 610, and DPB1 in just under 480. Four to six DR-DQ haplotypes were handled as single units for association and clustering, since linkage in the cohort was strong. Among some 400 genotyped donors of the cohort, an average of roughly 230,000 unique TCR beta nucleotide sequences was sequenced per donor, of which approximately 18% were non-productive.

Overall study results and their limits: An association between a missense DCLRE1C variant and V-gene and J-gene trimming of TCR beta chains was found in a later genetic analysis and replicated in an independent cohort. The earlier analysis of about 600 of the donors excluded fewer than 20 rarely observed V segments, including chromosome 9 orphons, because counts were too low. In the study, 150 to 200 TCR beta chains were listed as associated with cytomegalovirus. This cohort had only TCR beta chains sequenced, and the lack of alpha or paired-chain data limited which features could be detected. Linkage disequilibrium might explain the correlated functional status among segregating V segments, but an unknown experimental factor could not be ruled out. Because some donors lacked HLA typing at each locus, the association tests relied only on the typed subset. The 87-base-pair reads could not distinguish some IMGT-functional V segments, including TRBV6-2 and TRBV6-3, so those segments were excluded. The only immune exposure information available for the cohort was CMV serostatus. Most TCR sequences were observed very rarely across donors, whereas some public TCRs were present in many individuals. Sequencing depth was assumed to be roughly uniform across donors in the presence/absence analyses, though that assumption may not hold. The classifier was reported to diagnose cytomegalovirus status with high specificity and sensitivity in both the original cohort and the validation cohort. An earlier analysis of around 600 of the donors showed that most TCR beta V segments appeared in productive rearrangements either about 90% or about 30% of the time, which broadly matched IMGT annotations. A later analysis found that HLA-associated TCR beta chains were more clonally expanded and had lower generation probabilities than equally common non-associated chains. In a later analysis, TCR association rates were found to vary across HLA loci, with the most associated TCRs seen for DRB1 alleles and the fewest for HLA-C alleles. When HLA alleles, especially DR and DQ, strongly co-occurred, TCR associations were difficult to assign to individual alleles. In a later analysis, several top co-occurrence clusters were reported to appear linked to parvovirus B19, influenza, CMV and Epstein-Barr virus. According to a later genetic analysis, donors in an Asian-associated ancestry cluster had fewer N-insertions in productive TCRs than the approximately 610-donor mean. A later analysis found that most CMV-associated TCR beta chains appeared HLA-restricted, with HLA associations seemingly driven largely by CMV exposure. In vitro tests confirmed that a few of the cytomegalovirus-associated TCR beta chains recognize cytomegalovirus antigens. In a later analysis, more than 15,000 TCR beta sequences were associated with specific HLA alleles at a false discovery rate of 0.05. The authors suggested that the approach could potentially be generalized to other disease states and immunological phenotypes. A further reported finding was that TCR beta sequences accurately predicted the HLA-A and HLA-B alleles for most subjects in the first cohort. A cluster of highly shared sequence variants was judged likely to represent a technical artifact of the sequencing pipeline.

The library was prepared using the immunoSEQ multiplex PCR assay. A mixture of 60 forward primers for TCR Vbeta segments and 13 reverse primers for TCR Jbeta segments was used in the multiplex PCR. The CDR3 region of rearranged TCR beta genes was amplified from genomic DNA by a multiplex PCR assay. On the Illumina HiSeq System, the amplified TCR beta libraries were sequenced as 87-base-pair reads. Under the source paper's analysis protocol: A later analysis tallied around 82 million unique TCR beta chains across the 650 to 750 repertoires, and approximately 11 million of those chains were shared by two or more donors. Raw reads were error-corrected and collapsed into unique sequences by a nearest-neighbor algorithm in which closely related sequences were merged to remove PCR and sequencing errors. Alignment of CDR3 sequences to IMGT reference sequences was used to assign V, D and J gene segments. For a sequence to be retained, a match of at least six nucleotides to both a V gene segment and a J gene segment was required. A rearrangement counted as productive if the CDR3 had no stop codons and remained in frame with V and J, and every other rearrangement counted as non-productive. CDR3 was defined by IMGT convention, running from the second conserved V-encoded cysteine to the conserved J-encoded phenylalanine. The earlier analysis of 587 of the donors excluded sequences that lacked an unambiguous match to a single V gene segment. An earlier analysis of over 450 of the donors classified V segments as functional when productive rearrangements were above 56.7% and as segregating when the standard deviation between donors was above 5%. To diagnose cytomegalovirus status from the catalog of TCR beta chain sequences, a statistical classification framework was built. In a later analysis, TCR nucleotide sequences were compared against IMGT/GENE-DB human TR gene sequences so that V and J genes could be assigned. In a later analysis, CDR3 sequences and most-parsimonious VDJ recombination scenarios were assigned using the TCRdist pipeline. A later analysis defined each TCR beta chain by its CDR3 amino acid sequence plus V-gene family, and excluded reads lacking a unique V-gene family. To address suspected cross-contamination and a sequencing artifact, a later analysis removed roughly 640 highly shared, low-generation-probability nucleotide sequences. A later analysis calculated a clonal expansion index for each public chain from normalized within-repertoire ranks of inferred template counts. Generation probabilities in a later analysis came from a VDJ recombination model fitted to out-of-frame rearrangements, and those results were checked against IGoR. Hypergeometric tests were used in a later analysis to score TCR-TCR, TCR-HLA and TCR-CMV co-occurrence, with a repertoire-size bias correction applied to the TCR pairs. A later analysis estimated false discovery rates by permuting HLA or CMV assignments 20 times. A later analysis grouped co-occurring TCRs with DBSCAN, adding TCRdist sequence similarity when clustering within HLA-allele-positive subsets. Repertoires with fewer than 30,000 or more than 120,000 public chains were left out of co-occurrence clustering, as were about five repertoires with anomalous nucleotide sharing. TCRdb mirrors the immuneACCESS table, restricted to in-frame sequences. Some clones are absent from its copies; in checked studies, under half trace to an unresolved V gene, and the reason for the others is unknown. V and J calls plus clone size are reproduced from that table; the DNA served to infer D and trimming. In this sample the table shows roughly 200,000 clones, 65% to 85% of which occur a single time. The top ten hold 2.9% of the sample.

The cohort was made up of 500 to 850 healthy bone marrow donors. All cohort members were sampled while nominally healthy, although unrecorded immune exposures were likely present. The donor tested CMV seronegative, placing the donor among the 350 to 400 seronegative members of the cohort. A peripheral blood sample was provided by each donor, and peripheral blood mononuclear cells were used for TCR beta sequencing. The Qiagen DNeasy Blood Extraction Kit was used to extract genomic DNA from the blood cell samples. Taken from cysteine to phenylalanine, the CDR3 has 13 residues. The sequence is cut down to CDR3 DNA, 39 bases in frame from base 1. From a lookup of the germline V gene, CDR1 and CDR2 are MNHEY and SVGAGI. V drops 4 bases and J drops 2 bases, leaving 8 bases in between. Remarks on this clone: The specificity of this receptor is unknown. Within one base of it there is no much larger clone, and no base qualities were kept.

The V gene is TRBV6-5 and the J gene is TRBJ1-2; the D region possibly corresponds to TRBD1 (5 bases align). The TCR was taken from a female donor in good health and CMV-seronegative. The sequencing input was PBMCs. The CDR3 has the sequence CASSLQVNYGYTF. Read as DNA, the sequence is TGTGCCAGCAGTTTACAGGTGAACTATGGCTACACCTTC.